Sequencing of this TCR beta chain was carried out in a study of T cells in Graves' hyperthyroidism and ophthalmopathy. Study in general: Staff took peripheral blood when the initial diagnosis was made, before any treatment began.

This clonotype was seen at least ten times. From RNA transcripts, TCR beta CDR3 regions were amplified. TCR CDR3 regions were first amplified by RT-PCR with HTBI primers. Using its own MiXCR run on the multiplex PCR reads, TCRdb lists one record per CDR3 protein. Of under 350,000 distinct CDR3 sequences listed, roughly 15% are singletons. Germline V gene lookup returns CDR1 SQVTM and CDR2 ANQGSEA. The ends were cut back, 1 base at V and 4 bases at J, with 10 bases in the middle. The CDR3 covers 13 residues. This receptor was obtained from a woman aged 40 to 49 with Graves' ophthalmopathy. The gene calls are TRBV29-1 and TRBJ1-2; D is unresolved. The sequenced sample consisted of blood. CDR3 sequence reads: CSVEGGTFYGYTF. The CDR3 DNA is TGCAGCGTTGAAGGAGGAACGTTCTATGGCTACACCTTC.